The source of this TCR beta chain is a study of memory CD4+ T cells and cytomegalovirus serostatus. Overall study: This sample comes from healthy Belgian adults, roughly 9 CMV seropositive, approximately 24 seronegative.

As regards this clone: Antigen unknown.

Looked up from germline, CDR1 is SGHTA and CDR2 is FQGNSA. Germline trimming cut 2 bases from V and 4 bases from J; bases unmatched to any gene: 6. CDR3 size: 16 residues. Single viable CD3+CD4+CD8-CD45RO+ cells were sorted as the memory CD4+ T cells. CMV serostatus came from serum IgG against pp150, pp28, p38, p52. Study outcomes and limitations: CD4+ memory repertoires contained 67 of 164 reported CMV TCRbeta sequences.

Original methodology: After removing out-of-frame reads, millions of distinct TCRbeta sequences remained. Measured with immunoSEQ multiplex PCR; TCRdb has only the in-frame clones, and not every one. V and J calls and clone size are those listed in that table; D and trimming were worked out from the DNA. The table lists 55,000 to 65,000 clones, 82% of them singletons. The gene calls are TRBV7-2 and TRBJ2-5, with 11 bases identical to TRBD1. The TCR sequence derives from an adult in good health and CMV-seronegative. Some clones in this sample may be carry-over from other donors' samples. The sample was memory CD4+ T cells from blood. The CDR3 is CASSLFGDRGVETQYF. CDR3 bases: TGTGCCAGCAGCTTATTCGGGGACAGGGGGGTAGAGACCCAGTACTTC.